The 20 T cell receptor beta chains reported below all come from one sample, sequenced in a study of T cell responses to AZD1222 COVID-19 vaccine. Repertoires were generated with immunoSEQ multiplex PCR, while TCRdb's copy carries only in-frame clones and drops some. The table lists about 81,000 clones, approximately 85% of them singletons. Sequences were derived from peripheral blood, sampled 28 days after the second AZD1222 dose. These receptors were collected from an adult who received the AZD1222 COVID-19 vaccine.

This rearrangement joins TRBV7-9 to TRBJ2-1, with 7 bases fitting TRBD1. The J segment lost 5 bases and the V segment lost 1 base, leaving 5 bases of the junction unmatched. CDR3 size: 15 residues. CDR1 and CDR2 from the germline V gene are SEHNR and FQNEAQ (reference sequence). The CDR3 sequence: CASSLDGTANNEQFF. The CDR3 coding sequence is TGTGCCAGCAGCTTAGACGGGACAGCAAACAATGAGCAGTTCTTC.

The rearrangement links TRBV7-6 to TRBJ2-7, with 7 bases aligning to TRBD1. Unmatched junction bases numbered 7, after V lost 2 bases and J lost 3 bases. Germline-derived CDR1 and CDR2 are SGHVS and FNYEAQ. The CDR3 is 15 residues long. The chain's CDR3 is CASSLYQDRIYEQYF. The CDR3 DNA reads TGTGCCAGCAGCTTATATCAGGACAGGATCTACGAGCAGTACTTC.

The rearrangement uses TRBV25-1 and TRBJ1-1; D perhaps matches TRBD1 (5 bases). This CDR3 region has 14 residues. V dropped 7 bases and J dropped 0 bases, with 12 bases sitting between them. Germline loops: CDR1 MGHDK, CDR2 SYGVNS. The CDR3: CASMEGLMNTEAFF. The CDR3, as DNA: TGTGCCAGCATGGAGGGGCTGATGAACACTGAAGCTTTCTTT.

The chain uses TRBV4-2 and TRBJ2-3; 12 positions match TRBD2. Germline V gene sequence: CDR1 LGHNA, CDR2 YNFKEQ. V dropped 0 bases and J dropped 2; count of bases not matched to a gene: 12. The CDR3 has 20 amino acids. The CDR3 DNA reads as TGTGCCAGCAGCCAAGATTTCGCATTACTAGCGGGAGGCGTCACAGATACGCAGTATTTT. Its translation is CASSQDFALLAGGVTDTQYF.

The chain links TRBV7-9 to TRBJ1-4, with TRBD1 as a possible D gene (5 bases). Germline V gene sequence: CDR1 SEHNR, CDR2 FQNEAQ (reference sequence). Trimming removed 3 bases at V and 3 bases at J, with 8 bases between. CDR3 length equals 14 residues. In DNA form, the CDR3 reads TGTGCCAGCAGCTTGGTCAGGGCTAATGAAAAACTGTTTTTT. It specifies CASSLVRANEKLFF.

V usage is TRBV29-1 and J usage is TRBJ2-1, with 10 positions matching TRBD2. The CDR3 is made up of 13 amino acids. Germline CDR1 SQVTM, CDR2 ANQGSEA. J lost 5 bases, V lost 3 bases, and 1 base had no gene match. The CDR3: CSVEGTSDNEQFF. CDR3 bases: TGCAGCGTTGAGGGGACTAGCGACAATGAGCAGTTCTTC.

This chain links TRBV7-2 with TRBJ2-5; 7 nucleotides agree with TRBD2. The germline V gene encodes CDR1 SGHTA and CDR2 FQGNSA. This CDR3 is built from 16 residues. Trimming cost V 5 bases and J 4 bases; bases outside gene matches: 13. The CDR3 DNA reads as TGTGCCAGCAGCCCCCCGGGGCTATTAGCGGGAGAGACCCAGTACTTC. This codes for CASSPPGLLAGETQYF.

The chain is built from TRBV7-3 and TRBJ1-1; D is unresolved. The CDR3 loop spans 15 amino acids. With 5 bases removed from V and 4 bases from J, the gap between germline ends came to 17 bases. The germline CDR1 and CDR2 sequences are SGHTA and FQGTGA. The CDR3 loop reads CASSPNGVEGTEAFF. As DNA, the CDR3 is TGTGCCAGCAGCCCGAATGGGGTTGAGGGCACTGAAGCTTTCTTT.

Comment on this clone: The CDR3 end shows no conserved phenylalanine or tryptophan, and so a read error is likely. This chain uses TRBV28 with TRBJ1-2, with unresolved D. Germline-derived CDR1 and CDR2 are MDHEN and SYDVKM. This CDR3 has 13 residues. The V and J ends lost 3 bases and 4 bases respectively, with 9 bases between them. The CDR3 DNA is TGTGCCAGCAGTTTCTCCGGTGGCTATGGCTACACCCTC. It translates to CASSFSGGYGYTL.

The CDR3 reads CASSKDGSGNTIYF. The DNA of the CDR3 is TGTGCCAGCAGCAAAGATGGCTCTGGAAACACCATATATTTT. The chain has TRBV7-9 and TRBJ1-3; D gene ambiguous. This CDR3 has 14 residues. The V end was cut by 5 bases, the J end by 0 bases, with 8 bases between. Germline values: CDR1 SEHNR, CDR2 FQNEAQ (reference sequence).

V gene TRBV3-1 (or the pseudogene TRBV3-2) combines with J gene TRBJ1-2; D not resolved. V lost 4 bases to trimming and J lost 3 bases, with 9 bases between them. The CDR3 runs 13 residues. CDR1 and CDR2 from the germline V gene are LGHDT and YNNKEL (reference sequence). The CDR3 DNA reads as TGTGCCAGCAGCCCGGACGGCTACTATGGCTACACCTTC. Amino acid sequence: CASSPDGYYGYTF.

The chain's CDR3 is CASSYIGSQETQYF. The CDR3 DNA follows: TGTGCCAGCAGTTATATTGGTAGTCAAGAGACCCAGTACTTC. The chain joins TRBV6-6 to TRBJ2-5; D ambiguous. The germline CDR1 and CDR2 sequences are MNHNY and SVGAGI (reference sequence). This CDR3 spans 14 amino acids. V gave up 3 bases and J gave up 2 bases, with 10 bases separating them.

The chain has TRBV7-2 and TRBJ1-5; 7 bases fit TRBD1. The CDR3 is made up of 14 amino acids. The V segment lost 5 bases and the J segment 5 bases; nucleotides outside the gene matches: 6. The germline CDR1 and CDR2 sequences are SGHTA and FQGNSA. The CDR3 DNA sequence: TGTGCCAGCAGCGAGACAGGGCCCTATCAGCCCCAGCATTTT. This sequence encodes CASSETGPYQPQHF.

V and J are TRBV2 and TRBJ2-5; D call uncertain. Trimming pared 1 base from V and 3 bases from J, leaving 12 bases between. This CDR3 contains 15 residues. Germline V CDR1 and CDR2: SNHLY, FYNNEI. The CDR3 loop is CASSEGLTPKETQYF. The DNA of the CDR3 is TGTGCCAGCAGTGAAGGGCTAACGCCAAAAGAGACCCAGTACTTC.

V is TRBV28 and J is TRBJ2-4; weak D call: TRBD1 (5 bases). Germline-derived CDR1 and CDR2 are MDHEN and SYDVKM. This CDR3 comprises 14 residues. Trimming took 2 bases from V and 8 from J, leaving 13 bases between them. This CDR3 is CASSLDQGIDIQYF. The CDR3, as DNA: TGTGCCAGCAGTTTAGACCAGGGTATTGACATTCAGTACTTC.

The chain uses TRBV4-2 and TRBJ2-7; D may be TRBD2 (6 bases). Trimming cost V 0 bases and J 3 bases, with 15 bases left between them. This CDR3 has 16 residues. The V gene's germline CDR1 is LGHNA and CDR2 YNFKEQ. CDR3 sequence reads: CASSQDHFVGSYEQYF. CDR3 in DNA: TGTGCCAGCAGCCAAGATCATTTCGTCGGGAGCTACGAGCAGTACTTC.

The sample holds a few counts of this clone. Other nucleotide sequences from this sample produce the same CDR3. This chain connects TRBV27 to TRBJ2-2; the match to TRBD2 covers 8 bases. CDR1 is MNHEY and CDR2 is SMNVEV in the germline V gene (reference sequence). The CDR3 sequence is 15 residues long. J gave up 2 bases and V 1 base, and 0 bases lay outside the gene matches. CDR3 region: CASSLLAGNTGELFF. The DNA of the CDR3 is TGTGCCAGCAGTTTATTAGCGGGAAACACCGGGGAGCTGTTTTTT.

This clone has only one observation. The V gene is TRBV7-2, the J gene TRBJ1-6; D is unresolved. V dropped 2 bases and J dropped 7 bases, with 3 bases sitting between them. Per germline, CDR1 SGHTA and CDR2 FQGNSA. CDR3 size: 12 residues. CDR3 sequence: CASSLPNSPLHF. The CDR3 DNA is TGTGCCAGCAGCTTACCGAATTCACCCCTCCACTTT.

The chain uses TRBV5-1 and TRBJ1-1; 8 nucleotides line up with TRBD1. V lost 9 bases to trimming and J lost 1 base; unmatched junction nucleotides: 5. The germline V gene encodes CDR1 SGHRS and CDR2 YFSETQ. This CDR3 has 13 residues. CDR3: CATRTGTNTEAFF. The CDR3 DNA follows: TGCGCCACTAGGACAGGGACGAACACTGAAGCTTTCTTT. The whole variable domain, remainder taken from reference TRBV5-1 and TRBJ1-1, is KAGVTQTPRYLIKTRGQQVTLSCSPISGHRSVSWYQQTPGQGLQFLFEYFSETQRNKGNFPGRFSGRQFSNSRSEMNVSTLELGDSALYLCATRTGTNTEAFFGQGTRLTVV.

The chain recombines TRBV15 with TRBJ1-6; a weak D match, TRBD1 (5 bases). The CDR3 runs 15 residues. V was shortened by 0 bases and J by 3 bases, with 6 bases between the two germline ends. Germline CDR1 and CDR2: LNHNV and YYDKDF (reference sequence). CDR3 region: CATSREGDYNSPLHF. The CDR3 DNA reads as TGTGCCACCAGCAGAGAGGGGGACTATAATTCACCCCTCCACTTT.